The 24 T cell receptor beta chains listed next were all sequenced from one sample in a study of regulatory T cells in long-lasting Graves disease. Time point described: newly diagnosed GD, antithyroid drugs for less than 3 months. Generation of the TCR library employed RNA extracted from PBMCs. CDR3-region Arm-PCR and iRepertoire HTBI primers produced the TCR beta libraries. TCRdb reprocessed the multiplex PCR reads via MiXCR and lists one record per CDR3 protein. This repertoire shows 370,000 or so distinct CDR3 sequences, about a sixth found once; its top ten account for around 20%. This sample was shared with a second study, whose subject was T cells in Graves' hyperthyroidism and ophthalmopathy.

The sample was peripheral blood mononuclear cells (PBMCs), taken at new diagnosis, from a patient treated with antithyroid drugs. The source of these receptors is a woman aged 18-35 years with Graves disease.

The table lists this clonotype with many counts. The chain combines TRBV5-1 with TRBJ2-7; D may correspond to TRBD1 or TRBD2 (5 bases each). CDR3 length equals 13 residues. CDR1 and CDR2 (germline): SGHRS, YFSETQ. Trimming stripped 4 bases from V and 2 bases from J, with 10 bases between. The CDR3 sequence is CASSRDGAYEQYF. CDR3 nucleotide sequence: TGCGCCAGCAGCCGGGACGGGGCCTACGAGCAGTACTTC.

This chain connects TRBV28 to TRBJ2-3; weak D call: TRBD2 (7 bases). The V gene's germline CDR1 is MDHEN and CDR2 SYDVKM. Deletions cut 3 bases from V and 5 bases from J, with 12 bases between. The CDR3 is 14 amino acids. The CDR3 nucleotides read TGTGCCAGCAGTTTGAGGGGGGGGGGAGATACGCAGTATTTT. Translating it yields CASSLRGGGDTQYF. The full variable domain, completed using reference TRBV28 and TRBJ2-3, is DVKVTQSSRYLVKRTGEKVFLECVQDMDHENMFWYRQDPGLGLRLIYFSYDVKMKEKGDIPEGYSVSREKKERFSLILESASTNQTSMYLCASSLRGGGDTQYFGPGTRLTVL.

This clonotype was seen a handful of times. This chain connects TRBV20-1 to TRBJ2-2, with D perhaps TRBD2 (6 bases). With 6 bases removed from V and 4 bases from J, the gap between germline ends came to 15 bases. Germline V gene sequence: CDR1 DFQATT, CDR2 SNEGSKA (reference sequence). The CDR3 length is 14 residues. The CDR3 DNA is TGCAGTGCGGTGGGGGGAGGTAGCACCGGGGAGCTGTTTTTT. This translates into CSAVGGGSTGELFF.

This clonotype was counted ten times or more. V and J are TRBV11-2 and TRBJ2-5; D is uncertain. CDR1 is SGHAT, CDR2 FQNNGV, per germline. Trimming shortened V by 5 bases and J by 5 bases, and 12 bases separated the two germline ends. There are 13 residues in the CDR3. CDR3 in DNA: TGTGCCAGCAGCCGAGGCGCGGCGGAGACCCAGTACTTC. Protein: CASSRGAAETQYF.

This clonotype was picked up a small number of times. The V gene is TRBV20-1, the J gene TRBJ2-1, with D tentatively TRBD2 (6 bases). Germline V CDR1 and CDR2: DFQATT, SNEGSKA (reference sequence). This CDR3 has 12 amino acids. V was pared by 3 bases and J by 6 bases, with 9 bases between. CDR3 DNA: TGCAGTGCTAGTGACGGGAGCAATGAGCAGTTCTTC. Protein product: CSASDGSNEQFF.

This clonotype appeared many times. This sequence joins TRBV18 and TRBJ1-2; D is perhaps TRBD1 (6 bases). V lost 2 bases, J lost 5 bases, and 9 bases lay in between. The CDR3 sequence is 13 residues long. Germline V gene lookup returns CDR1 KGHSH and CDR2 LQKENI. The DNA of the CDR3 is TGTGCCAGCTCACCAACAGGGCCGTATGGCTACACCTTC. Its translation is CASSPTGPYGYTF.

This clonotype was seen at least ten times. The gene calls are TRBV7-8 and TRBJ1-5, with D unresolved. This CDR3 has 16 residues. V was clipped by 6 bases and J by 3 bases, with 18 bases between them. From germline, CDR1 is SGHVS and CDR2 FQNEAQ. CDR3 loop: CASSKYGRLSNQPQHF. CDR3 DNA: TGTGCCAGCAGTAAATACGGCCGCCTTTCCAATCAGCCCCAGCATTTT.

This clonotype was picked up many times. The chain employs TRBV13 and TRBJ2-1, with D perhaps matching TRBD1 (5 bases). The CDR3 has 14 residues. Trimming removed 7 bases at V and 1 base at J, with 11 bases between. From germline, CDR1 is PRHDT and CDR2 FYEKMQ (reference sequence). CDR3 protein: CASKGSGSYNEQFF. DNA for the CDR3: TGTGCCAGCAAGGGGTCGGGTTCCTACAATGAGCAGTTCTTC.

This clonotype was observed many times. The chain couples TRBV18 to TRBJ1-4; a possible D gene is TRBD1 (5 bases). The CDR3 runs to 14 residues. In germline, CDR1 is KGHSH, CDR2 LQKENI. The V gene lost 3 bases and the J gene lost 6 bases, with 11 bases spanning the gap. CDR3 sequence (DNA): TGTGCCAGCTCACCGTGGGGGGAGCATGAAAAACTGTTTTTT. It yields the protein CASSPWGEHEKLFF.

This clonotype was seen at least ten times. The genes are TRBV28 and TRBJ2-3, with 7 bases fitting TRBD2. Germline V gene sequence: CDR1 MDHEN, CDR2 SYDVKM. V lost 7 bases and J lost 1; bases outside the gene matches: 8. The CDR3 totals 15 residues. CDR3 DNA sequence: TGTGCCAGCAACTGGGCGGGGGTGGGCACAGATACGCAGTATTTT. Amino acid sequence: CASNWAGVGTDTQYF.

The CDR3 DNA sequence: TGTGCCAGCAGCTTATATATATATAAACTAGCGGGGGGGCCCTATTTT. It translates to CASSLYIYKLAGGPYF. V is TRBV7-2 and J is TRBJ2-3, with 13 bases aligning to TRBD2. In germline, CDR1 is SGHTA, CDR2 FQGNSA. V was pared by 2 bases and J by 15 bases, with 14 bases of the junction left unmatched. The CDR3 contains 16 residues. Full variable domain (remainder filled in from reference TRBV7-2 and TRBJ2-3): GAGVSQSPSNKVTEKGKDVELRCDPISGHTALYWYRQSLGQGLEFLIYFQGNSAPDKSGLPSDRFSAERTGGSVSTLTIQRTQQEDSAVYLCASSLYIYKLAGGPYFGPGTRLTVL.

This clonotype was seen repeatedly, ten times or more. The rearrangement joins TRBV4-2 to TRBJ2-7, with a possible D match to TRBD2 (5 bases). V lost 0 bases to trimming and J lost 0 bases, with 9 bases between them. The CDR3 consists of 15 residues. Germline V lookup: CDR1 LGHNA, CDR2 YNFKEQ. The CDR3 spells CASSQDPGSSYEQYF. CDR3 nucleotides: TGTGCCAGCAGCCAAGACCCGGGGAGCTCCTACGAGCAGTACTTC.

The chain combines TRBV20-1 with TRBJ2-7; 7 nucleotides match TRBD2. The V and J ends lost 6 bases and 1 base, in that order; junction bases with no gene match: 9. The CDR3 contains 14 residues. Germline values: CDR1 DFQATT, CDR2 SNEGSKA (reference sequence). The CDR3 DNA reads TGCAGTGCCCAAGGGCGGGGGTGGTCCTACGAGCAGTACTTC. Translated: CSAQGRGWSYEQYF.

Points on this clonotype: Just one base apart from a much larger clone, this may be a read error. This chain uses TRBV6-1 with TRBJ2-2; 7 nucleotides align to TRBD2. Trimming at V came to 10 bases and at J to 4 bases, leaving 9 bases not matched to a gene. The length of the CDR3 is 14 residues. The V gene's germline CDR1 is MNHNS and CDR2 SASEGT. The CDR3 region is CAISGGHVTGELFF. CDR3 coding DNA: TGTGCCATCTCGGGAGGACACGTCACCGGGGAGCTGTTTTTT.

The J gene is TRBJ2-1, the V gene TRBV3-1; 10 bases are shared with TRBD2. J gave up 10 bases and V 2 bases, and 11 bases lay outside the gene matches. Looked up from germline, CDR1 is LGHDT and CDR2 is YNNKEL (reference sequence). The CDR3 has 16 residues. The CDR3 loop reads CASSQLRLAGTGEQFF. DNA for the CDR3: TGTGCCAGCAGCCAACTCCGACTAGCGGGTACAGGGGAGCAGTTCTTC.

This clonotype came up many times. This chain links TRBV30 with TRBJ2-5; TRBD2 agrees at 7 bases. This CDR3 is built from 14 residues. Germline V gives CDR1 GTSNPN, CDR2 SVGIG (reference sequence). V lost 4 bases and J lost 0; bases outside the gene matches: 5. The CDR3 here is CAWTSGANQETQYF. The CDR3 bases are TGTGCCTGGACTAGCGGAGCGAACCAAGAGACCCAGTACTTC.

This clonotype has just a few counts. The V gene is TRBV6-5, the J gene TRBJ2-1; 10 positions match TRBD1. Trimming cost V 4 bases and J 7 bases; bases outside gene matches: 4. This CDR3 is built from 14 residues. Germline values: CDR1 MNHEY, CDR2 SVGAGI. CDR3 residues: CASSSGTGANEQFF. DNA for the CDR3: TGTGCCAGCAGTTCCGGGACAGGGGCAAATGAGCAGTTCTTC.

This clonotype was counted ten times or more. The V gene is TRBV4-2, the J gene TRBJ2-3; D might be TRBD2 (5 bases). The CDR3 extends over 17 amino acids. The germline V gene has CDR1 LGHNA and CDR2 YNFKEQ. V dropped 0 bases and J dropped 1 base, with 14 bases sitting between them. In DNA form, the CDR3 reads TGTGCCAGCAGCCAAGATCCCCGAGGAGGTGGCACAGATACGCAGTATTTT. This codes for CASSQDPRGGGTDTQYF.

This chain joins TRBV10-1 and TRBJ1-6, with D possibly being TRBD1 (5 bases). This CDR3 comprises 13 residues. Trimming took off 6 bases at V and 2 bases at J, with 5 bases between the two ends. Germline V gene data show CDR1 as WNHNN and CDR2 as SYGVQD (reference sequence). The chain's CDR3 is CASRDTYNSPLHF. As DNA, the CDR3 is TGCGCCAGCAGGGACACCTATAATTCACCCCTCCACTTT.

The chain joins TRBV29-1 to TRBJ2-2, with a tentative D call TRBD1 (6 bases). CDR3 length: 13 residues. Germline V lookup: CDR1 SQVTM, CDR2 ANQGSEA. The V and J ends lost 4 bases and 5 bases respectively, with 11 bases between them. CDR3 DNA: TGCAGCGTTGGGACAGTGTTAACCGGGGAGCTGTTTTTT. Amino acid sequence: CSVGTVLTGELFF.

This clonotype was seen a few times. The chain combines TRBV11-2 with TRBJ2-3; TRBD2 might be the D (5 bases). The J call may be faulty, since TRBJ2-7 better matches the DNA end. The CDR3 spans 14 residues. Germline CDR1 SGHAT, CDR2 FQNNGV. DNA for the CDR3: TGTGCCAGCAGCTTAGGGCGGGTCTCCTACGAGCAGTACTTC. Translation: CASSLGRVSYEQYF.

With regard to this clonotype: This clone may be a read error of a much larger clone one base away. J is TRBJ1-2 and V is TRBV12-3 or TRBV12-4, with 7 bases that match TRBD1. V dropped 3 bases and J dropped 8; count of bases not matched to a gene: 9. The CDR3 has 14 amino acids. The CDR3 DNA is TGTGCCAGCAGTTTCCCGGAGGGGGCGCGGGGCTACACCTTC. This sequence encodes CASSFPEGARGYTF.

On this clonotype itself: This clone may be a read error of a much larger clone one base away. The CDR3 DNA reads TGCAGTGCTAAAGCCGGGACAGGGCGGTCCAATGAGCAGTTCTTC. This codes for CSAKAGTGRSNEQFF. The J gene is TRBJ2-5, the V gene TRBV20-1, with TRBD1 matching over 9 bases. Judging by the DNA end, TRBJ2-1 fits better; the J call may be wrong. CDR1 DFQATT and CDR2 SNEGSKA come from the germline V gene (reference sequence). The CDR3 totals 15 residues.

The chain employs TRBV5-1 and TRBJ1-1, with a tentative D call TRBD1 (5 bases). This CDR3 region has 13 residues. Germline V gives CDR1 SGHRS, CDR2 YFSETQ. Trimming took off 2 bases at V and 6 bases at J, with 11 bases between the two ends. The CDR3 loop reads CASSLGTRAEAFF. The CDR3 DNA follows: TGCGCCAGCAGCTTAGGGACGAGGGCTGAAGCTTTCTTT.